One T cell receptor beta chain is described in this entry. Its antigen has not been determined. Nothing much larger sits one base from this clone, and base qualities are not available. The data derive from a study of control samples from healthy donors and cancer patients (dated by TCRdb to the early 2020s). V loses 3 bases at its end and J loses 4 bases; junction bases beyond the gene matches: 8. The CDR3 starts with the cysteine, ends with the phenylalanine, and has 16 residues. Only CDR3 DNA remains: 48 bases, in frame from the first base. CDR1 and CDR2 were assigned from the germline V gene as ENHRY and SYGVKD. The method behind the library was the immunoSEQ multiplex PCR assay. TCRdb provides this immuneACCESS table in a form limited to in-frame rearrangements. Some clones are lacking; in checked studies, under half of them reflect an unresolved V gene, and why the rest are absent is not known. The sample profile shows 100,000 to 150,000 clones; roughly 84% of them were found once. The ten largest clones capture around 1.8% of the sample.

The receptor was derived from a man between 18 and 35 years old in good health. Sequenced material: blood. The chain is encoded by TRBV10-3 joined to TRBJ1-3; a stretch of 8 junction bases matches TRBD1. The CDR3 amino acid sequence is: CAISDSDRGAGNTIYF. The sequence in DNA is TGTGCCATCAGTGATTCCGACAGGGGTGCGGGAAACACCATATATTTT.